This T cell receptor (beta chain) was observed in a study of blood T cell repertoires in COVID-19. Study-wide context: COVID-19 samples from acute and convalescent phases originated in the United States, Italy and Spain.

Trimming left V 5 bases short and J 1 base short, with 11 bases between. Germline CDR1 and CDR2: LNHDA and SQIVND (reference sequence). This CDR3 contains 14 residues. Measured with immunoSEQ multiplex PCR; TCRdb has only the in-frame clones, and not every one. This sample has about 110,000 clones, with 85% to 90% found just once. Seattle's enrolled individuals joined amid active infection and were then monitored longitudinally. This clonotype originated in a woman aged 55-69 years with COVID-19, enrolled during active disease. The chain has TRBV19 and TRBJ1-1, with TRBD1 as a possible D gene (6 bases). Sequenced sample: peripheral blood. The CDR3 DNA follows: TGTGCCAGTAGTGGACACAGGGAGAACACTGAAGCTTTCTTT. Translation gives CASSGHRENTEAFF. Drawing the rest from reference TRBV19 and TRBJ1-1, the complete variable domain is DGGITQSPKYLFRKEGQNVTLSCEQNLNHDAMYWYRQDPGQGLRLIYYSQIVNDFQKGDIAEGYSVSREKKESFPLTVTSAQKNPTAFYLCASSGHRENTEAFFGQGTRLTVV.